This TCR beta chain came from a study of high-grade serous ovarian cancer treatment subgroups. Study-wide findings and caveats: Only CDR3 was analyzed; CDR1 and CDR2 were not.

Tumor tissue was taken before any definitive surgery or chemotherapy was given. Sequencing was performed with immunoSEQ multiplex PCR; in TCRdb, only in-frame clones are kept and a portion is missing. The sample records some 12,000 clones, roughly four fifths being singletons. For this clone: Its antigen is currently unknown.

Sequencing was done on a sample of tumor tissue. The TCR sequence derives from a human donor with high-grade serous ovarian cancer.

CDR3 region: CASSSPLRDPSNEQFF. In nucleotides, the CDR3 is TGTGCCAGCAGCTCTCCTCTACGGGACCCATCCAATGAGCAGTTCTTC. V usage is TRBV5-4 and J usage is TRBJ2-1; D tentatively reads TRBD1 or TRBD2 (5 bases each). Looked up from germline, CDR1 is SGHNT and CDR2 is YYREEE (reference sequence). Deletions cut 3 bases from V and 6 bases from J, with 19 bases between. The CDR3 covers 16 residues.